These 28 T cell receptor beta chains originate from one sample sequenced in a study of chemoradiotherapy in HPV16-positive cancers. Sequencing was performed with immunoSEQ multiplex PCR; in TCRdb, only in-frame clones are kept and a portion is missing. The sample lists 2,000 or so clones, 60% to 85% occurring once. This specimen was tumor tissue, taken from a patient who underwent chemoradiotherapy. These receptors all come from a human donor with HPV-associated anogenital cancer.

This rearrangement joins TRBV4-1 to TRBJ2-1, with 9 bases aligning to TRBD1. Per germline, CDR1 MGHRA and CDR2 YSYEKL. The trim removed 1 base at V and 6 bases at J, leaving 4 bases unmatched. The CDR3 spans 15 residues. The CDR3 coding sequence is TGCGCCAGCAGCCAAGCGGGGGACAGGGTCAATGAGCAGTTCTTC. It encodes CASSQAGDRVNEQFF.

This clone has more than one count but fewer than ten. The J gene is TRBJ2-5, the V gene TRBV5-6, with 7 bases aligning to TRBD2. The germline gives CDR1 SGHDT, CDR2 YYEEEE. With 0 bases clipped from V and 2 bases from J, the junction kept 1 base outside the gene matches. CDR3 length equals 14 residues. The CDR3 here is CASSLEAGQETQYF. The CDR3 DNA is TGTGCCAGCAGCTTGGAAGCGGGGCAAGAGACCCAGTACTTC.

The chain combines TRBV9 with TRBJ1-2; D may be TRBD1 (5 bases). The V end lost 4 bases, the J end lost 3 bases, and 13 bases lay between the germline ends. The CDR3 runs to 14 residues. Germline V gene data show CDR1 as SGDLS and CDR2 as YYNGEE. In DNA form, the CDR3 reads TGTGCCAGCAGCCTCATGGGGCTCGACTATGGCTACACCTTC. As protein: CASSLMGLDYGYTF.

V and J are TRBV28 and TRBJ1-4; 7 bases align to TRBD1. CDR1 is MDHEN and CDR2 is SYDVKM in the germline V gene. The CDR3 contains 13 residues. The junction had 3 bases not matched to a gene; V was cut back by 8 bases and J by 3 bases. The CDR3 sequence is CASHGTANEKLFF. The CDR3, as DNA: TGTGCCAGCCACGGGACAGCTAATGAAAAACTGTTTTTT.

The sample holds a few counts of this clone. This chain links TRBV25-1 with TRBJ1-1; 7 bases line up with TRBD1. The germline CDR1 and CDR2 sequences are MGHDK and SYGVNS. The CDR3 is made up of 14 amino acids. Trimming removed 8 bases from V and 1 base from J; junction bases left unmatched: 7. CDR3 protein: CASGRGTGNTEAFF. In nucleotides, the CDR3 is TGTGCCAGCGGCAGGGGGACGGGGAACACTGAAGCTTTCTTT. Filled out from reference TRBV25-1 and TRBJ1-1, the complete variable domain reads EADIYQTPRYLVIGTGKKITLECSQTMGHDKMYWYQQDPGMELHLIHYSYGVNSTEKGDLSSESTVSRIRTEHFPLTLESARPSHTSQYLCASGRGTGNTEAFFGQGTRLTVV.

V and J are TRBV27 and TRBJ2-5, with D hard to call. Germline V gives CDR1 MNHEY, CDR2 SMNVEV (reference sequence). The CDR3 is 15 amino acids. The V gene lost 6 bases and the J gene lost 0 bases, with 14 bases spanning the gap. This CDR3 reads CASSRQQSYQETQYF. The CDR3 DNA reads TGTGCCAGCAGCCGACAACAGAGTTACCAAGAGACCCAGTACTTC.

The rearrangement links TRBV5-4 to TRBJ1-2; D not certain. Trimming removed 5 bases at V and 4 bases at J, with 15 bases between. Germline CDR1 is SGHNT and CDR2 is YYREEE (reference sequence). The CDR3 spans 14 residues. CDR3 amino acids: CASRIPGKTYGYTF. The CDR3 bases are TGTGCCAGCAGAATACCAGGAAAGACCTATGGCTACACCTTC.

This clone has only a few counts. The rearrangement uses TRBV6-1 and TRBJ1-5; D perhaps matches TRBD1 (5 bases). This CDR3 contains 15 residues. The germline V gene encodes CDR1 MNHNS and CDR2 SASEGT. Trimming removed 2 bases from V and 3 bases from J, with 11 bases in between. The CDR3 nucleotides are TGTGCCAGCAGTGAATTTGGGGGAAACAATCAGCCCCAGCATTTT. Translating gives CASSEFGGNNQPQHF.

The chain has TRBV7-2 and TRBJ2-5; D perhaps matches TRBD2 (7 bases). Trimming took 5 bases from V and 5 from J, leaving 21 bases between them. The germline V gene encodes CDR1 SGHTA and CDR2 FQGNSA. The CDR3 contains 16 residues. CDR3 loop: CASSLLGGQISETQYF. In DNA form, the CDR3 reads TGTGCCAGCAGCCTTCTGGGGGGGCAGATATCCGAGACCCAGTACTTC.

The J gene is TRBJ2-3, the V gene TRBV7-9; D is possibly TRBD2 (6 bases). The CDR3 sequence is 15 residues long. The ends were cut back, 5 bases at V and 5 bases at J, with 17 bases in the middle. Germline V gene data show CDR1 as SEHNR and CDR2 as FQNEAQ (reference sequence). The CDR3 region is CASSLRQGLRDTQYF. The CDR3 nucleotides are TGTGCCAGCAGCCTCCGGCAGGGACTGAGAGATACGCAGTATTTT.

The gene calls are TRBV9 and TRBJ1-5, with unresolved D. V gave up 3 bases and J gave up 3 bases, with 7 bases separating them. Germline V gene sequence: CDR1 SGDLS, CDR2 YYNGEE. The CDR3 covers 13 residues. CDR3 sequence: CASSAGDNQPQHF. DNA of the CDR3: TGTGCCAGCAGCGCGGGAGACAATCAGCCCCAGCATTTT. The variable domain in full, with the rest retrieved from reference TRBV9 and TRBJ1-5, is DSGVTQTPKHLITATGQRVTLRCSPRSGDLSVYWYQQSLDQGLQFLIQYYNGEERAKGNILERFSAQQFPDLHSELNLSSLELGDSALYFCASSAGDNQPQHFGDGTRLSIL.

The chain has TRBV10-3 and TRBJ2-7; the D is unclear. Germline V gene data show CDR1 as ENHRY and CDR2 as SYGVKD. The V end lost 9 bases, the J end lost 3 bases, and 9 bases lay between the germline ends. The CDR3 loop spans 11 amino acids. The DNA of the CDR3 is TGTGCCATTATGACGGACTACGAGCAGTACTTC. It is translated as CAIMTDYEQYF.

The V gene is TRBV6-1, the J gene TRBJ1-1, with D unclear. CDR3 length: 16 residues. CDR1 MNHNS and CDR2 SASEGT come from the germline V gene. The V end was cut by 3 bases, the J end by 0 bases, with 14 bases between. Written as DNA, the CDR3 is TGTGCCAGCAGTGAGGTCACTAAGGGAATGAACACTGAAGCTTTCTTT. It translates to CASSEVTKGMNTEAFF.

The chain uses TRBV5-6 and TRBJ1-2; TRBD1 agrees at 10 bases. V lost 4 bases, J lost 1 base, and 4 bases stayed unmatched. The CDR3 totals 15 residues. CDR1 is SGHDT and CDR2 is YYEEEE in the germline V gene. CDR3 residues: CASSRQGAGNYGYTF. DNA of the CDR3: TGTGCCAGCAGCCGACAGGGGGCAGGTAACTATGGCTACACCTTC.

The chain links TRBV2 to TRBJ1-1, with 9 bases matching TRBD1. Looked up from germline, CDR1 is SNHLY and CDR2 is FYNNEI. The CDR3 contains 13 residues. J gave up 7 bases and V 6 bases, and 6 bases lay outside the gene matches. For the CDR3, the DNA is TGTGCCAGCAGCCGACAGGGGGAGGATGAAGCTTTCTTT. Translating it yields CASSRQGEDEAFF.

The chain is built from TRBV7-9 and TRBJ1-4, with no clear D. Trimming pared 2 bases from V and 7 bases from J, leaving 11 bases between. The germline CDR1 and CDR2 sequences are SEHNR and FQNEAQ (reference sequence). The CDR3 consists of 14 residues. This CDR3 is CASSLPGPTEKLFF. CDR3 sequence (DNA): TGTGCCAGCAGCTTACCCGGGCCCACTGAAAAACTGTTTTTT.

The CDR3 region has the DNA TGCGCCAGCAGCCAAGAACGGGCGTCTGGGGCCAACGTCCTGACTTTC. Protein product: CASSQERASGANVLTF. V usage is TRBV4-1 and J usage is TRBJ2-6; D uncertain. The CDR3 runs to 16 residues. CDR1 MGHRA and CDR2 YSYEKL come from the germline V gene. Trimming stripped 0 bases from V and 1 base from J, with 7 bases between.

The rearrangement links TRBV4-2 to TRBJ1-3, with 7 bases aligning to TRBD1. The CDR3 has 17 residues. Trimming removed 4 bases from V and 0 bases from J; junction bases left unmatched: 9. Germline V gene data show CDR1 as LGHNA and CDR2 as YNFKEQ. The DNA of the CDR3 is TGTGCCAGCAGCCCCCGACAGGGCCTATTCTCTGGAAACACCATATATTTT. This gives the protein CASSPRQGLFSGNTIYF.

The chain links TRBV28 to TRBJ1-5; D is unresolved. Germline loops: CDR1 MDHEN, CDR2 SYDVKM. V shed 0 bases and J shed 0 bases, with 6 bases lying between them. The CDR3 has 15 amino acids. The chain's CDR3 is CASSLWAASNQPQHF. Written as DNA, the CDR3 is TGTGCCAGCAGTTTATGGGCAGCTAGCAATCAGCCCCAGCATTTT.

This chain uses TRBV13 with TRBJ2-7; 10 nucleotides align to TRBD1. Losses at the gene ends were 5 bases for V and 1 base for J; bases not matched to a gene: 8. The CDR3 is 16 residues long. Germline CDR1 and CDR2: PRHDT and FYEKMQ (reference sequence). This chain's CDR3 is CASSPGTGDGSYEQYF. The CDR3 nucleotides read TGTGCCAGCAGCCCCGGGACAGGGGATGGTTCCTACGAGCAGTACTTC.

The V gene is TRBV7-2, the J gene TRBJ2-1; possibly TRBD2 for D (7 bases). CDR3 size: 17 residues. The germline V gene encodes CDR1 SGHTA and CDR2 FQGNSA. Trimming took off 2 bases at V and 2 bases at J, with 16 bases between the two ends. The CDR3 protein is CASSLSQRGHPYNEQFF. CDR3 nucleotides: TGTGCCAGCAGCTTATCACAGCGGGGACACCCCTACAATGAGCAGTTCTTC. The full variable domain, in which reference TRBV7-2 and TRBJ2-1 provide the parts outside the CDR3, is GAGVSQSPSNKVTEKGKDVELRCDPISGHTALYWYRQSLGQGLEFLIYFQGNSAPDKSGLPSDRFSAERTGGSVSTLTIQRTQQEDSAVYLCASSLSQRGHPYNEQFFGPGTRLTVL.

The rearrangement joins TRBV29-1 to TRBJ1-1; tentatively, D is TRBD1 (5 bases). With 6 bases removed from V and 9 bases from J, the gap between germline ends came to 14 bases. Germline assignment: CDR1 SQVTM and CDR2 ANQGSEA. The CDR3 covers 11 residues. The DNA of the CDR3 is TGCAGCGTCGTCCCAGGGTCTCAAGCTTTCTTT. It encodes CSVVPGSQAFF.

The CDR3 DNA is TGTGCCAGCAGTTTGGGCGGGATTTTGGTCTACGAGCAGTACTTC. Translated: CASSLGGILVYEQYF. The gene calls are TRBV28 and TRBJ2-7, with D perhaps matching TRBD2 (6 bases). This CDR3 region has 15 residues. Trimming cost V 3 bases and J 3 bases, with 15 bases left between them. Germline CDR1 reads MDHEN; CDR2 reads SYDVKM.

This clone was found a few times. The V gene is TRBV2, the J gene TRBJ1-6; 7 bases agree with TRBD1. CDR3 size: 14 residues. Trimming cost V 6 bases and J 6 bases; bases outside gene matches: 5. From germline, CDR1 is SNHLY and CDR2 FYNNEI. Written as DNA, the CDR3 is TGTGCCAGCAGCATCAACAGGGGTAATTCACCCCTCCACTTT. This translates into CASSINRGNSPLHF.

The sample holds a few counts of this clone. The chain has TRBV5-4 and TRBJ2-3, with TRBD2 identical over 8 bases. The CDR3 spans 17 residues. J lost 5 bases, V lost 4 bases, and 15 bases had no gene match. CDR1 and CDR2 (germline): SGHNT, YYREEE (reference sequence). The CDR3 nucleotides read TGTGCCAGCAGCCTCGGGGGTAGCGGGGCTCAAAAAGATACGCAGTATTTT. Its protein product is CASSLGGSGAQKDTQYF. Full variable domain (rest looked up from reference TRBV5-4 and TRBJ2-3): ETGVTQSPTHLIKTRGQQVTLRCSSQSGHNTVSWYQQALGQGPQFIFQYYREEENGRGNFPPRFSGLQFPNYSSELNVNALELDDSALYLCASSLGGSGAQKDTQYFGPGTRLTVL.

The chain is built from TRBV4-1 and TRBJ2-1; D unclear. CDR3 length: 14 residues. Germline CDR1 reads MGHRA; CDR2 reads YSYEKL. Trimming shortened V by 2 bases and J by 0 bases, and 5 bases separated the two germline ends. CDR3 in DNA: TGCGCCAGCAGCCAAAGAAACTCCTACAATGAGCAGTTCTTC. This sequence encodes CASSQRNSYNEQFF.

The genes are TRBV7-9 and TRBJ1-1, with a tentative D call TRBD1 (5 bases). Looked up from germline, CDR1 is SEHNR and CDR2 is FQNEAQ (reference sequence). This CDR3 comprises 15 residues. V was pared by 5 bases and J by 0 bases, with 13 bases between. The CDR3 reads CASSLRQTMNTEAFF. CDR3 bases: TGTGCCAGCAGCCTCCGACAGACCATGAACACTGAAGCTTTCTTT.

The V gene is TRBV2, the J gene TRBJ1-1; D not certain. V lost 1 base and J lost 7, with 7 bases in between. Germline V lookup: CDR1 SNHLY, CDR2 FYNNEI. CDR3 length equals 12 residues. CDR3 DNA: TGTGCCAGCAGTGAAGAGGGAGTTGAAGCTTTCTTT. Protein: CASSEEGVEAFF. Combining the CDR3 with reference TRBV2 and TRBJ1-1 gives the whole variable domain EPEVTQTPSHQVTQMGQEVILRCVPISNHLYFYWYRQILGQKVEFLVSFYNNEISEKSEIFDDQFSVERPDGSNFTLKIRSTKLEDSAMYFCASSEEGVEAFFGQGTRLTVV.